Included here is one TCR beta chain sequence, with context. Its specificity is unknown. This sample is drawn from a study of CD8 T cells in ankylosing spondylitis. Whole-study findings and limits: As reported, disease-linked clones showed significant enrichment in matched ankylosing spondylitis synovial fluid.

The junction had 8 bases not matched to a gene; V was cut back by 6 bases and J by 1 base. Looked up from germline, CDR1 is MNHNS and CDR2 is SASEGT. This CDR3 contains 16 residues. Making the TCR beta libraries involved quantitative 5'-RACE with molecular barcodes. Via MiXCR, TCRdb re-called the 5' RACE reads, giving one row per CDR3 protein. The sample has approximately 220,000 distinct CDR3 sequences, around a quarter seen once. Input material: blood, either unsorted or a sorted T cell fraction (not recorded which). This chain links TRBV6-1 with TRBJ2-2; 7 positions match TRBD1. This TCR came from a male donor with ankylosing spondylitis or in good health (not recorded which). DNA for the CDR3: TGTGCCAGCAGGTCACAGGGGAAGGGGAACACCGGGGAGCTGTTTTTT. This codes for CASRSQGKGNTGELFF.